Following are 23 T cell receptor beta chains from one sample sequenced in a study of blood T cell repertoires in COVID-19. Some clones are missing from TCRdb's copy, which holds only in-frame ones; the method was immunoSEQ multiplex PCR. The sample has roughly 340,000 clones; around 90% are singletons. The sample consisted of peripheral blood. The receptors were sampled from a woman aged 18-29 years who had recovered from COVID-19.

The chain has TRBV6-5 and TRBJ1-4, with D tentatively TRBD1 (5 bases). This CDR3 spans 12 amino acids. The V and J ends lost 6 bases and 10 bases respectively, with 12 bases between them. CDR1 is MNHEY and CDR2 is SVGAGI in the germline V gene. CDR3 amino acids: CASSRSQGKLFF. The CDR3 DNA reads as TGTGCCAGCAGCCGGTCCCAGGGAAAACTGTTTTTT.

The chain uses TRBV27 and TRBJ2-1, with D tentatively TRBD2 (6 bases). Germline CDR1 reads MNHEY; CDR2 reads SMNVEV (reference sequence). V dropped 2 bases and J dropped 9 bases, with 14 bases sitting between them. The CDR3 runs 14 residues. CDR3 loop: CASSLRRDGGEQFF. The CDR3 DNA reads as TGTGCCAGCAGTTTAAGGCGGGATGGAGGTGAGCAGTTCTTC.

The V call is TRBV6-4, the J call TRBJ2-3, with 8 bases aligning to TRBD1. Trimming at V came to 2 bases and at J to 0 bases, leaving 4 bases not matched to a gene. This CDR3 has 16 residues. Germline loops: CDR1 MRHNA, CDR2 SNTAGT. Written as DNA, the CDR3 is TGTGCCAGCAGTGACGGGACAGGCACTAGCACAGATACGCAGTATTTT. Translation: CASSDGTGTSTDTQYF.

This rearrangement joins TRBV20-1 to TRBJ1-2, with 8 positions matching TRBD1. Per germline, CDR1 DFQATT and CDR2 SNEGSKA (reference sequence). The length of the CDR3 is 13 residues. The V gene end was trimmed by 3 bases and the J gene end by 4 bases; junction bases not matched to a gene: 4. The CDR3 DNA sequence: TGCAGTGCTAGTCAGGGGGCAGGCTATGGCTACACCTTC. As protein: CSASQGAGYGYTF.

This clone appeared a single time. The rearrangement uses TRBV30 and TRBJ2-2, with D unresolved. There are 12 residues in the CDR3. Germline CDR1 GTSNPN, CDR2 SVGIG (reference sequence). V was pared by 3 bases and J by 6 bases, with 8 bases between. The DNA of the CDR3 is TGTGCCTGGAGCCGGAGAGCCGGGGAGCTGTTTTTT. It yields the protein CAWSRRAGELFF.

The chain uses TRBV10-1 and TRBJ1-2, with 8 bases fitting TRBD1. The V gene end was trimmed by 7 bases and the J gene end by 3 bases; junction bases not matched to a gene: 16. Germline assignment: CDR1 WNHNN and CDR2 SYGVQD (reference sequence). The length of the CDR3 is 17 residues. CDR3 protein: CASKRAGRKDRDYGYTF. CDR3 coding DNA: TGCGCCAGCAAGCGAGCGGGCCGAAAGGACAGGGACTATGGCTACACCTTC.

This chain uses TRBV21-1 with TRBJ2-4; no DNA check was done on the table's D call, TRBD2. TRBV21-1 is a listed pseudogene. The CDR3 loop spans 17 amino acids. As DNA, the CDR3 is TGTGCCAGCAGCAAGCTAAGCGGGAGGGTCTCCAAAAACATTCAGTACTTC. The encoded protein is CASSKLSGRVSKNIQYF.

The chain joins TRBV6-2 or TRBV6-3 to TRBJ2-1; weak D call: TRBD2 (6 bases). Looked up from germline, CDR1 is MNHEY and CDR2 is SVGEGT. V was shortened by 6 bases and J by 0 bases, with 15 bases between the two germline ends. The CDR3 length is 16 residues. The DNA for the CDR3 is TGTGCCAGCAGCCCCCAGAGCGGGTTCTCCTACAATGAGCAGTTCTTC. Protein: CASSPQSGFSYNEQFF.

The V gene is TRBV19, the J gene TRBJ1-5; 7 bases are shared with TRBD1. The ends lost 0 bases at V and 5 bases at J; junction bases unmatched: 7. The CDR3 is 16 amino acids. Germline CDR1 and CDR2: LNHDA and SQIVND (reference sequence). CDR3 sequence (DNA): TGTGCCAGTAGTATAGAGGTTGGCAGGGGGGATCAGCCCCAGCATTTT. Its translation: CASSIEVGRGDQPQHF.

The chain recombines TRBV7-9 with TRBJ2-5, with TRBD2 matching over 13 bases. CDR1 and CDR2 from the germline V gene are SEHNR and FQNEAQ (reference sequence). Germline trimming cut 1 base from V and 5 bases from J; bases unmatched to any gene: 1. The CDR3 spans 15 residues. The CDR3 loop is CASSLGTSGSETQYF. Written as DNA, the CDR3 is TGTGCCAGCAGCTTAGGGACTAGCGGGAGTGAGACCCAGTACTTC.

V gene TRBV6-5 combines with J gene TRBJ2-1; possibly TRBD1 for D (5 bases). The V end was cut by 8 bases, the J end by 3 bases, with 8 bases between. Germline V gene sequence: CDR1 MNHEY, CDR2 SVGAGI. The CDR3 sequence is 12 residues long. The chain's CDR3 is CASDRLYNEQFF. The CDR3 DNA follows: TGTGCCAGCGACAGACTCTACAATGAGCAGTTCTTC.

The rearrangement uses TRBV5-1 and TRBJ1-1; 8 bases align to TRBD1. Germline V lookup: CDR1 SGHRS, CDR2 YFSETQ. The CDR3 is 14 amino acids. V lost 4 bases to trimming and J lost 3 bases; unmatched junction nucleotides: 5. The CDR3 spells CASSTGQGYTEAFF. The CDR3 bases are TGCGCCAGCAGCACCGGACAGGGCTACACTGAAGCTTTCTTT.

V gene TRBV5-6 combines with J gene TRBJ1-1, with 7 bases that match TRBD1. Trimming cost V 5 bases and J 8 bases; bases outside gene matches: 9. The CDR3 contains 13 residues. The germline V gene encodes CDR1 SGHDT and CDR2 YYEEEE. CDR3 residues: CASSLNRDREAFF. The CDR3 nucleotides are TGTGCCAGCAGTTTAAACCGGGACAGAGAAGCTTTCTTT. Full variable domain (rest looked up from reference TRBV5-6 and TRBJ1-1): DAGVTQSPTHLIKTRGQQVTLRCSPKSGHDTVSWYQQALGQGPQFIFQYYEEEERQRGNFPDRFSGHQFPNYSSELNVNALLLGDSALYLCASSLNRDREAFFGQGTRLTVV.

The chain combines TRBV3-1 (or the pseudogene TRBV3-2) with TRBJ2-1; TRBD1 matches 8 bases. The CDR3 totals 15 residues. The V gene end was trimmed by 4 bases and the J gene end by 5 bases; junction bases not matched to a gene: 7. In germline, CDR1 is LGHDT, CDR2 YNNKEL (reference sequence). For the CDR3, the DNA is TGTGCCAGCAGCCTCAGGGGGCGGACTGACAATGAGCAGTTCTTC. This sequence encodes CASSLRGRTDNEQFF.

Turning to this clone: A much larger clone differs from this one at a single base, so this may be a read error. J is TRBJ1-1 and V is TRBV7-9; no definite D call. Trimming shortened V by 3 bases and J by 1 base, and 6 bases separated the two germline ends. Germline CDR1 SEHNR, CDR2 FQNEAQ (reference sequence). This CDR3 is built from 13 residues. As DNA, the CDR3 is TGTGCCAGCAGCTTGGAGGGGAACACTGAAGCTTTCTTT. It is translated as CASSLEGNTEAFF.

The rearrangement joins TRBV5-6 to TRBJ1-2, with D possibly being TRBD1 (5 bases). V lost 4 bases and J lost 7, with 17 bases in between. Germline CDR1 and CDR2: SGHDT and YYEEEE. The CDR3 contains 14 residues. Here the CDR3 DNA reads TGTGCCAGCAGCCCGGAGGCGGGGGTGGGTGGCTACACCTTC. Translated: CASSPEAGVGGYTF. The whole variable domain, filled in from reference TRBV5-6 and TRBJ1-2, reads DAGVTQSPTHLIKTRGQQVTLRCSPKSGHDTVSWYQQALGQGPQFIFQYYEEEERQRGNFPDRFSGHQFPNYSSELNVNALLLGDSALYLCASSPEAGVGGYTFGSGTRLTVV.

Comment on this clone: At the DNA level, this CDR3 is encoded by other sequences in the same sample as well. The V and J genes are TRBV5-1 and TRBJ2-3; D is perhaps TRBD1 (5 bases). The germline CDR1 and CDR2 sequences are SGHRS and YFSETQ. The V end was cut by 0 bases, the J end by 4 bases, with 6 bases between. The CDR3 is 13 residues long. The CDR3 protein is CASSLVGADTQYF. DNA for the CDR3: TGCGCCAGCAGCTTGGTAGGGGCAGATACGCAGTATTTT.

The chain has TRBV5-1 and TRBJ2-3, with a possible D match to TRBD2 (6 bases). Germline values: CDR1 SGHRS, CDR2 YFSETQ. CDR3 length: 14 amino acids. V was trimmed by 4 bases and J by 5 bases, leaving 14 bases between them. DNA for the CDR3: TGCGCCAGCAGCCTGAGGGAGGTAATAGATACGCAGTATTTT. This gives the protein CASSLREVIDTQYF.

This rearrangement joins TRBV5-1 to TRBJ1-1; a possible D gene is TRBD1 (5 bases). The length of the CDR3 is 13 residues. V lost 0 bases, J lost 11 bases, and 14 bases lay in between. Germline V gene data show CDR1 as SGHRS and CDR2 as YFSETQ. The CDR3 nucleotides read TGCGCCAGCAGCTTGGCCGGCAGGGTAAGGGCTTTCTTT. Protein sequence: CASSLAGRVRAFF.

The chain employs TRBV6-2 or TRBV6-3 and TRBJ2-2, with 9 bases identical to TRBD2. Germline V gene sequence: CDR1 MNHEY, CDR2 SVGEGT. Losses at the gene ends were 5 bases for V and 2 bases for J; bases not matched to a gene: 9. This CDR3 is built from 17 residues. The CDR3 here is CASSDPSGRLNTGELFF. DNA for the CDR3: TGTGCCAGCAGTGACCCAAGCGGGAGGTTAAACACCGGGGAGCTGTTTTTT.

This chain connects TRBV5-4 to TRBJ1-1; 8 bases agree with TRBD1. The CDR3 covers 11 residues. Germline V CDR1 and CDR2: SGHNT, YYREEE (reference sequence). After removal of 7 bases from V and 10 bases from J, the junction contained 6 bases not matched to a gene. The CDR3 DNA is TGTGCCAGCGGCGTCAGGGGGCGAGCTTTCTTT. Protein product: CASGVRGRAFF.

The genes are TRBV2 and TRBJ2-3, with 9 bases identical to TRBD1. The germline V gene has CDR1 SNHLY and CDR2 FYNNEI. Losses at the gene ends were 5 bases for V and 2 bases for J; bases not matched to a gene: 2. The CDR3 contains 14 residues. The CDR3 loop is CASSWDRDTDTQYF. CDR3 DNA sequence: TGTGCCAGCAGTTGGGACAGGGACACAGATACGCAGTATTTT.

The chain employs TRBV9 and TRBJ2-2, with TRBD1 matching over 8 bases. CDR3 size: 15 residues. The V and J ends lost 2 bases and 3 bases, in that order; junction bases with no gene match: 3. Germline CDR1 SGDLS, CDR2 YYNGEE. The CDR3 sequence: CASSVTGVHTGELFF. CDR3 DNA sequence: TGTGCCAGCAGCGTGACAGGGGTGCACACCGGGGAGCTGTTTTTT.